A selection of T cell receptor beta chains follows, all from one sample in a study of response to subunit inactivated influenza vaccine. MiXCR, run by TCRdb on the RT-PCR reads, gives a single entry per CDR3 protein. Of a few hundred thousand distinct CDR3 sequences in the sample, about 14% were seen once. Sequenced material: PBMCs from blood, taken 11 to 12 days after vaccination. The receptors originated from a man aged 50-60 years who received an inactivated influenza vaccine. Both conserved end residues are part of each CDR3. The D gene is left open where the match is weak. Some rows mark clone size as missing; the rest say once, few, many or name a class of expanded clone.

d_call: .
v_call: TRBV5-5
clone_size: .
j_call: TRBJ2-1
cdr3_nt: TGTGCCAGCAGCTTGCCTGGGGGAGAGCAGTTCTTC
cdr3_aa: CASSLPGGEQFF

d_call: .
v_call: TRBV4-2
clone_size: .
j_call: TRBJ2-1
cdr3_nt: TGTGCCAGCAGCCACCCTTACGGTGAGCAGTTCTTC
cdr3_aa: CASSHPYGEQFF

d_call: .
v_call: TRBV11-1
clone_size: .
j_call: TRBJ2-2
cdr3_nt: TGTGCCAGCAGCTACAACACCTGGGGGGCCGGGGAGCTGTTTTTT
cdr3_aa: CASSYNTWGAGELFF

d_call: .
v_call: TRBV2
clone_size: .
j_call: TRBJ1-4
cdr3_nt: TGTGCCAGCAGCCTACAGGGCGTTAATGAAAAACTGTTTTTT
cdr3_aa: CASSLQGVNEKLFF

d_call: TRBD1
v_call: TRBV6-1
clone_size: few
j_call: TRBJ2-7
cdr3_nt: TGTGCCAGCAGACCTGACAGGGAGTCCCACGAGCAGTACTTC
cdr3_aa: CASRPDRESHEQYF

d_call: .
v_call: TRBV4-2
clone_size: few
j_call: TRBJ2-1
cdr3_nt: TGTGCCAGCAGCCAAGATTACCTGGAGCAGTTCTTC
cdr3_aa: CASSQDYLEQFF

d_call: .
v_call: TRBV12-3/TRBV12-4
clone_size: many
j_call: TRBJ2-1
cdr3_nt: TGTGCCAGCAGCCTCAGTACCGGCAATGAGCAGTTCTTC
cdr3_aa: CASSLSTGNEQFF

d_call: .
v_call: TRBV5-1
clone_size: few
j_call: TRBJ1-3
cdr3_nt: TGCGCCAGCAGCTTGGTAGGGTCGGGCCACTCTGGAAACACCATATATTTT
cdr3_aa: CASSLVGSGHSGNTIYF

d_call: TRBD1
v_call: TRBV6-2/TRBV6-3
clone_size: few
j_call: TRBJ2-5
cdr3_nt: TGTGCCAGCAGGCAGCCACAGGGGCAAGAGACCCAGTACTTC
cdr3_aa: CASRQPQGQETQYF

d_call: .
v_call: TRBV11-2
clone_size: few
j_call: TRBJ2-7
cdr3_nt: TGTGCCAGCAGCTTAGGTCCTAGCGTCTCCTACGAGCAGTACTTC
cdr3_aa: CASSLGPSVSYEQYF

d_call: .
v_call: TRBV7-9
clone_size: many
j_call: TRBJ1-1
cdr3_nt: TGTGCCAGCAGCTTAGCTAGGGGAATACACACTGAAGCTTTCTTT
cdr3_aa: CASSLARGIHTEAFF

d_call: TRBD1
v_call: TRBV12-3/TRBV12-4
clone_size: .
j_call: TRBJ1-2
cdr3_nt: TGTGCCAGCAGTTTAATGAAGGGGGCGCAGGGCTACACCTTC
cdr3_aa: CASSLMKGAQGYTF

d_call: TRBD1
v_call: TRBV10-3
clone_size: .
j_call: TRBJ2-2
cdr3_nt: TGTGCCATCAAGGTGGGACAGGGTTCCACCGGGGAGCTGTTTTTT
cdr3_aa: CAIKVGQGSTGELFF

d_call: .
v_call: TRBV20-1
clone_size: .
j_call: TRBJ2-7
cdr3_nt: TGCAGTGCTAGAGATGGTAGAACGGGGAGCTACGAGCAGTACTTC
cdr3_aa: CSARDGRTGSYEQYF